This entry concerns a single T cell receptor beta chain. The V gene's germline CDR1 is GTSNPN and CDR2 SVGIG (reference sequence). The CDR3 contains 14 residues. After removal of 5 bases from V and 5 bases from J, the junction contained 6 bases not matched to a gene. The record originates from a study of blood T cell repertoires in COVID-19. Study as a whole: In each case, the material was cDNA or gDNA derived from T cells, B-cell-depleted T cells, or PBMCs.

Per the authors' pipeline: Reference gene primer amplification gave estimated nucleated cell counts. Here immunoSEQ multiplex PCR was the method, and the copy in TCRdb shows in-frame clones only, minus some. The V and J calls and clone size come from that table; D and trimming were worked out from the DNA. The sample holds 220,000 or so clones, around nine tenths seen once. Seattle's cohort entered during active infection and was followed longitudinally. The J gene is TRBJ1-5, the V gene TRBV30; the match to TRBD1 covers 10 bases. This TCR was recovered from a man in his 60s with COVID-19, enrolled during active disease. Sequencing was performed on peripheral blood. The CDR3 DNA is TGTGCCTGGGGCGGGACAGGGGATGATCAGCCCCAGCATTTT. This gives the protein CAWGGTGDDQPQHF.